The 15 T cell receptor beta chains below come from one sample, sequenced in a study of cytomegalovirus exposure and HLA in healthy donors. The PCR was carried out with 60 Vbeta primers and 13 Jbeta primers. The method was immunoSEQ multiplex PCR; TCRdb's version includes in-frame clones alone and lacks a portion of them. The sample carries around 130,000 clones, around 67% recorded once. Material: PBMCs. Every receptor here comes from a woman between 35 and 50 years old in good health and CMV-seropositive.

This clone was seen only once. CDR3 DNA sequence: TGTGCCAGCAGCCGCTCTAGTTTGGGGGCGCGAGTAGCTGAAGCTTTCTTT. It translates to CASSRSSLGARVAEAFF. This chain uses TRBV5-6 with TRBJ1-1; maybe TRBD1 (6 bases). In germline, CDR1 is SGHDT, CDR2 YYEEEE. The CDR3 length is 17 residues. V was clipped by 4 bases and J by 6 bases, with 25 bases between them.

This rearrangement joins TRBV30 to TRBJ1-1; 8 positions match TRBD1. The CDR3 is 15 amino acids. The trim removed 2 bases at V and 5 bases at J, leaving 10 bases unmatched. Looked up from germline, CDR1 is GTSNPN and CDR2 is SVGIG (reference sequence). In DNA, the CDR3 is TGTGCCTGGAGTTTCAGGGGGCAGAGAACTACTGAAGCTTTCTTT. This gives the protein CAWSFRGQRTTEAFF.

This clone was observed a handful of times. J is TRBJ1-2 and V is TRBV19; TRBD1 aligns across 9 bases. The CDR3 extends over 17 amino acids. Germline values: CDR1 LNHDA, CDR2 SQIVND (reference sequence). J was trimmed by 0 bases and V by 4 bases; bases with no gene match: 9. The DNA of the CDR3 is TGTGCCAGTAGTACGGGCCGGGACAGGGATGCTAACTATGGCTACACCTTC. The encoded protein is CASSTGRDRDANYGYTF. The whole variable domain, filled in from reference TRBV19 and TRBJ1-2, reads DGGITQSPKYLFRKEGQNVTLSCEQNLNHDAMYWYRQDPGQGLRLIYYSQIVNDFQKGDIAEGYSVSREKKESFPLTVTSAQKNPTAFYLCASSTGRDRDANYGYTFGSGTRLTVV.

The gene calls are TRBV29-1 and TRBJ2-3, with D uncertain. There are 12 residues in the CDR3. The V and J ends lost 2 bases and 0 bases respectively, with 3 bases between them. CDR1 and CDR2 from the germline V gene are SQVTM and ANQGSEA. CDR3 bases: TGCAGCGTTGAACAGAGCACAGATACGCAGTATTTT. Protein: CSVEQSTDTQYF.

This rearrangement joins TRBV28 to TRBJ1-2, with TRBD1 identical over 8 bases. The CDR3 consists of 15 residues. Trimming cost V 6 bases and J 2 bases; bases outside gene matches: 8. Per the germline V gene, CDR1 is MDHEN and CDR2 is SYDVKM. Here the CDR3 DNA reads TGTGCCAGCAGCCCTTCGGGACAGGCAAACTATGGCTACACCTTC. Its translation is CASSPSGQANYGYTF.

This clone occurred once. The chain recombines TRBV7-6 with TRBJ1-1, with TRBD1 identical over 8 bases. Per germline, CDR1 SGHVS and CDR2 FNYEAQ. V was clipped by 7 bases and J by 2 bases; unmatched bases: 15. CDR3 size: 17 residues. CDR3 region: CASNDRGIYGLNTEAFF. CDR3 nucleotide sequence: TGTGCCAGCAACGACAGGGGAATCTACGGATTAAACACTGAAGCTTTCTTT. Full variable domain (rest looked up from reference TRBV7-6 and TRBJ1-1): GAGVSQSPRYKVTKRGQDVALRCDPISGHVSLYWYRQALGQGPEFLTYFNYEAQQDKSGLPNDRFSAERPEGSISTLTIQRTEQRDSAMYRCASNDRGIYGLNTEAFFGQGTRLTVV.

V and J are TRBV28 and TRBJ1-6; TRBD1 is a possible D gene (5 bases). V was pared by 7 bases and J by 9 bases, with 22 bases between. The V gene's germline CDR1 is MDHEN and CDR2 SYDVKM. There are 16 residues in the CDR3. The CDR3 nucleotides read TGTGCCAGCACGAGTCGTAGCCGGGGGAAGATTTCACCCCTCCACTTT. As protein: CASTSRSRGKISPLHF. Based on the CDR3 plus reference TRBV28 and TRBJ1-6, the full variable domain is DVKVTQSSRYLVKRTGEKVFLECVQDMDHENMFWYRQDPGLGLRLIYFSYDVKMKEKGDIPEGYSVSREKKERFSLILESASTNQTSMYLCASTSRSRGKISPLHFGNGTRLTVT.

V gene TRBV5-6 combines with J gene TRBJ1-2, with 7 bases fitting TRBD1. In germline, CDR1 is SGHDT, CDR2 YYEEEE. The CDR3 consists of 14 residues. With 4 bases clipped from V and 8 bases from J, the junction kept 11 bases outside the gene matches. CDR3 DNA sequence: TGTGCCAGCAGCCGGGACAGAAGGGGAGTGGGCTACACCTTC. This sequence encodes CASSRDRRGVGYTF.

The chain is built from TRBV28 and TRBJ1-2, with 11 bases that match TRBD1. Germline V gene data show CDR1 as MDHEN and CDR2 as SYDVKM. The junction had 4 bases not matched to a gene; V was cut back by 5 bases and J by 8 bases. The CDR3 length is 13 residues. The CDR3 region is CASSRRTGGGYTF. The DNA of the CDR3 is TGTGCCAGCAGTAGACGGACAGGGGGCGGCTACACCTTC.

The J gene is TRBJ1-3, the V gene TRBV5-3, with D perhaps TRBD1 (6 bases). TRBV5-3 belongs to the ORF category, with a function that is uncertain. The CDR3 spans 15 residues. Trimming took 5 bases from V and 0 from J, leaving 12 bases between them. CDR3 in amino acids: CARRPGTSSGNTIYF. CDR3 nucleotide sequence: TGTGCCAGAAGACCCGGGACAAGCTCTGGAAACACCATATATTTT.

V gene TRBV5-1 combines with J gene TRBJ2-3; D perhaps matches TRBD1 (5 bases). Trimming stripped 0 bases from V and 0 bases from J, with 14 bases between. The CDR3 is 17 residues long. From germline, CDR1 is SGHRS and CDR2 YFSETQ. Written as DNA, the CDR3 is TGCGCCAGCAGCTTGGTATTACCGCGACAGAGCACAGATACGCAGTATTTT. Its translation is CASSLVLPRQSTDTQYF.

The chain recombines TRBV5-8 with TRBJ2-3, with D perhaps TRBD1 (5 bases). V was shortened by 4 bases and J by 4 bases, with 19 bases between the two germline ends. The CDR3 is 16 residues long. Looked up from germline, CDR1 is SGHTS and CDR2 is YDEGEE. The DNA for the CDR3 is TGTGCCAGCAGCCCCGGCGATGGACCCAGGGCAGATACGCAGTATTTT. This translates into CASSPGDGPRADTQYF.

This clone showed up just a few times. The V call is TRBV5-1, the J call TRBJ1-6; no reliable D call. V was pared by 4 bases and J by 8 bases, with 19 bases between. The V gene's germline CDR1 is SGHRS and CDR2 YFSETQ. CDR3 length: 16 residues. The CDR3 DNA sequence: TGCGCCAGCAGCCTCGGAGGGCCACAAGAAGATTCACCCCTCCACTTT. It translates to CASSLGGPQEDSPLHF.

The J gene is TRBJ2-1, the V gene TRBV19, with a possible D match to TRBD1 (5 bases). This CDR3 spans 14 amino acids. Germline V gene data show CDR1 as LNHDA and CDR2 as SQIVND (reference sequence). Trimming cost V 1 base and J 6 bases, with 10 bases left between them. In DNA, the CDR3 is TGTGCCAGTAGTATAGGGGGCAGGGCCAATGAGCAGTTCTTC. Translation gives CASSIGGRANEQFF.

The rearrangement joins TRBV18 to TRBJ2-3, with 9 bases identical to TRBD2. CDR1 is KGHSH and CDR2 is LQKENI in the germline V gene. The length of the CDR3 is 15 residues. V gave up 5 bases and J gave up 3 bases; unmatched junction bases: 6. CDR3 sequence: CASSLAGVGTDTQYF. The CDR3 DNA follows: TGTGCCAGCTCATTAGCGGGAGTTGGAACAGATACGCAGTATTTT.